A selection of T cell receptor beta chains follows, all from one sample in a study of beta chain features in type 1 diabetes. Profiled with immunoSEQ multiplex PCR; TCRdb holds only in-frame clones, not every one. The sample lists 250,000 to 300,000 clones; roughly an eighth were seen once. The sequencing input was naive CD4+ T cells from blood. These receptors were obtained from a man aged 30 to 45 with type 1 diabetes. CDR3s include the opening cysteine and the closing phenylalanine or tryptophan. A D gene is named only where the DNA matches it firmly. A clone size is listed for some rows: how often the clone was seen (once, few, many), or a class if it is expanded.

j_call v_call d_call clone_size cdr3_aa cdr3_nt
TRBJ2-7 TRBV18 - - CASSLRRGYEQYF TGTGCCAGCTCACTCCGCAGGGGCTACGAGCAGTACTTC
TRBJ2-4 TRBV5-1 - few CASSLTAAKNIQYF TGCGCCAGCAGCTTGACAGCAGCCAAAAACATTCAGTACTTC
TRBJ2-1 TRBV5-4 TRBD2 few CASSFGTSPYNEQFF TGTGCCAGCAGCTTTGGGACTAGCCCCTACAATGAGCAGTTCTTC
TRBJ2-3 TRBV7-2 TRBD2 - CASSPASGTADTQYF TGTGCCAGCAGCCCTGCCAGCGGGACCGCAGATACGCAGTATTTT
TRBJ2-1 TRBV30 - - CAWGIGRGDNEQFF TGTGCCTGGGGAATCGGCCGCGGGGACAATGAGCAGTTCTTC
TRBJ2-1 TRBV7-2 TRBD1 - CASSLGQGDYNEQFF TGTGCCAGCAGCTTAGGACAGGGGGACTACAATGAGCAGTTCTTC
TRBJ2-7 TRBV7-9 - few CASSLERGGRQYF TGTGCCAGCAGCTTAGAACGTGGGGGCAGGCAGTACTTC
TRBJ1-2 TRBV7-9 - - CASSSPVGGHWDYGYTF TGTGCCAGCAGCTCCCCAGTGGGCGGGCACTGGGACTATGGCTACACCTTC
TRBJ1-1 TRBV29-1 - few CSIEAVMNTEAFF TGCAGCATTGAGGCGGTTATGAACACTGAAGCTTTCTTT
TRBJ2-7 TRBV4-2 TRBD1 - CASSHLQGEDYEQYF TGTGCCAGCAGCCATTTACAGGGGGAGGACTACGAGCAGTACTTC
TRBJ2-2 TRBV7-9 TRBD1 - CASSDWTGGIGELFF TGTGCCAGCAGCGACTGGACAGGGGGCATCGGGGAGCTGTTTTTT
TRBJ1-5 TRBV5-6 - - CASSFSGSQPQHF TGTGCCAGCAGCTTTTCAGGTAGTCAGCCCCAGCATTTT
TRBJ1-5 TRBV9 - - CASSVDYGNQPQHF TGTGCCAGCAGCGTAGACTACGGGAATCAGCCCCAGCATTTT
TRBJ2-1 TRBV15 - - CATSRDGLGEQFF TGTGCCACCAGCCGAGATGGACTCGGTGAGCAGTTCTTC
TRBJ1-4 TRBV5-4 - - CASSFDGGTNEKLFF TGTGCCAGCAGCTTTGACGGGGGGACTAATGAAAAACTGTTTTTT
TRBJ2-1 TRBV29-1 TRBD2 few CSVPSSPSGSPGEQFF TGCAGCGTTCCATCTAGCCCTAGCGGGAGCCCCGGTGAGCAGTTCTTC
TRBJ2-2 TRBV5-6 TRBD2 few CASSPGIAGDTGELFF TGTGCCAGCAGCCCGGGGATAGCGGGAGACACCGGGGAGCTGTTTTTT
TRBJ2-2 TRBV5-1 - few CASSLVGENTGELFF TGCGCCAGCAGCTTGGTAGGGGAGAACACCGGGGAGCTGTTTTTT
TRBJ1-1 TRBV27 - - CASRDRNTEAFF TGTGCCAGCAGGGACAGGAACACTGAAGCTTTCTTT
TRBJ2-1 TRBV19 - few CASSTGDEQFF TGTGCCAGTAGTACAGGTGATGAGCAGTTCTTC
TRBJ2-7 TRBV2 TRBD1 few CASGGQGTQYF TGTGCCAGCGGTGGACAGGGGACGCAGTACTTC
TRBJ2-1 TRBV4-2 TRBD2 - CASSQAPLAGYNEQFF TGTGCCAGCAGCCAAGCTCCCCTAGCGGGCTACAATGAGCAGTTCTTC
TRBJ2-5 TRBV19 - - CARGTGSQETQYF TGTGCCAGGGGTACCGGGTCTCAAGAGACCCAGTACTTC
TRBJ2-1 TRBV7-2 - few CASSLDTYNEQFF TGTGCCAGCAGCTTAGACACATACAATGAGCAGTTCTTC
TRBJ2-1 TRBV4-3 - - CASSQGTRVVDEQFF TGCGCCAGCAGCCAAGGAACTAGGGTGGTCGATGAGCAGTTCTTC
TRBJ2-7 TRBV4-2 TRBD2 few CASSPRGAGGGEQYF TGTGCCAGCAGCCCCCGGGGAGCGGGAGGAGGGGAGCAGTACTTC
TRBJ2-3 TRBV7-2 TRBD1 - CASSLTGGGTDTQYF TGTGCCAGCAGCTTGACAGGGGGGGGCACAGATACGCAGTATTTT
TRBJ1-1 TRBV5-1 TRBD1 few CASSNDRETNTEAFF TGCGCCAGCAGCAACGACAGGGAGACGAACACTGAAGCTTTCTTT
TRBJ2-2 TRBV5-4 - few CASSAGQGGTGELFF TGTGCCAGCAGCGCGGGCCAAGGAGGGACCGGGGAGCTGTTTTTT
TRBJ1-5 TRBV12-5 - - CASGLLDQPQHF TGTGCTAGTGGTTTGCTAGATCAGCCCCAGCATTTT
TRBJ2-3 TRBV7-2 - - CASSLVGYTDTQYF TGTGCCAGCAGCTTAGTGGGCTACACAGATACGCAGTATTTT
TRBJ1-2 TRBV5-1 TRBD1 few CASSRDRDYGYTF TGCGCCAGCAGCCGGGACAGGGACTATGGCTACACCTTC
TRBJ1-4 TRBV7-2 TRBD1 - CASSPPGQQKKLFF TGTGCCAGCAGCCCCCCGGGACAGCAGAAAAAACTGTTTTTT
TRBJ2-1 TRBV6-1 - few CASREGAAISYNEQFF TGTGCCAGCAGGGAAGGAGCGGCCATCTCCTACAATGAGCAGTTCTTC
TRBJ2-7 TRBV28 TRBD2 - CASTVRTPGTSGSYEQYF TGTGCCAGCACCGTGAGGACCCCGGGGACTAGCGGGAGTTACGAGCAGTACTTC
TRBJ1-1 TRBV30 TRBD1 - CAWDRGRDTEAFF TGTGCCTGGGACAGGGGGCGAGATACTGAAGCTTTCTTT
TRBJ2-6 TRBV29-1 - few CSVEGQSGANVLTF TGCAGCGTTGAAGGTCAGTCTGGGGCCAACGTCCTGACTTTC
TRBJ2-3 TRBV7-2 - few CASSLGLPDTQYF TGTGCCAGCAGCTTGGGACTCCCAGATACGCAGTATTTT
TRBJ1-5 TRBV6-5 - few CASSYGREQPQHF TGTGCCAGCAGTTACGGGAGGGAACAGCCCCAGCATTTT
TRBJ2-1 TRBV9 - few CASSVASSRVSEQFF TGTGCCAGCAGCGTAGCGTCTAGCCGGGTGAGTGAGCAGTTCTTC
TRBJ1-4 TRBV4-1 TRBD1 - CASSRTGGLEKLFF TGCGCCAGCTCCCGGACAGGGGGCCTTGAAAAACTGTTTTTT
TRBJ2-7 TRBV7-9 - - CASSLALGNTYEQYF TGTGCCAGCAGCTTAGCGCTTGGCAATACCTACGAGCAGTACTTC
TRBJ2-7 TRBV18 TRBD1 - CASSPSRDSYEQYF TGTGCCAGCTCACCATCCCGGGACAGCTACGAGCAGTACTTC